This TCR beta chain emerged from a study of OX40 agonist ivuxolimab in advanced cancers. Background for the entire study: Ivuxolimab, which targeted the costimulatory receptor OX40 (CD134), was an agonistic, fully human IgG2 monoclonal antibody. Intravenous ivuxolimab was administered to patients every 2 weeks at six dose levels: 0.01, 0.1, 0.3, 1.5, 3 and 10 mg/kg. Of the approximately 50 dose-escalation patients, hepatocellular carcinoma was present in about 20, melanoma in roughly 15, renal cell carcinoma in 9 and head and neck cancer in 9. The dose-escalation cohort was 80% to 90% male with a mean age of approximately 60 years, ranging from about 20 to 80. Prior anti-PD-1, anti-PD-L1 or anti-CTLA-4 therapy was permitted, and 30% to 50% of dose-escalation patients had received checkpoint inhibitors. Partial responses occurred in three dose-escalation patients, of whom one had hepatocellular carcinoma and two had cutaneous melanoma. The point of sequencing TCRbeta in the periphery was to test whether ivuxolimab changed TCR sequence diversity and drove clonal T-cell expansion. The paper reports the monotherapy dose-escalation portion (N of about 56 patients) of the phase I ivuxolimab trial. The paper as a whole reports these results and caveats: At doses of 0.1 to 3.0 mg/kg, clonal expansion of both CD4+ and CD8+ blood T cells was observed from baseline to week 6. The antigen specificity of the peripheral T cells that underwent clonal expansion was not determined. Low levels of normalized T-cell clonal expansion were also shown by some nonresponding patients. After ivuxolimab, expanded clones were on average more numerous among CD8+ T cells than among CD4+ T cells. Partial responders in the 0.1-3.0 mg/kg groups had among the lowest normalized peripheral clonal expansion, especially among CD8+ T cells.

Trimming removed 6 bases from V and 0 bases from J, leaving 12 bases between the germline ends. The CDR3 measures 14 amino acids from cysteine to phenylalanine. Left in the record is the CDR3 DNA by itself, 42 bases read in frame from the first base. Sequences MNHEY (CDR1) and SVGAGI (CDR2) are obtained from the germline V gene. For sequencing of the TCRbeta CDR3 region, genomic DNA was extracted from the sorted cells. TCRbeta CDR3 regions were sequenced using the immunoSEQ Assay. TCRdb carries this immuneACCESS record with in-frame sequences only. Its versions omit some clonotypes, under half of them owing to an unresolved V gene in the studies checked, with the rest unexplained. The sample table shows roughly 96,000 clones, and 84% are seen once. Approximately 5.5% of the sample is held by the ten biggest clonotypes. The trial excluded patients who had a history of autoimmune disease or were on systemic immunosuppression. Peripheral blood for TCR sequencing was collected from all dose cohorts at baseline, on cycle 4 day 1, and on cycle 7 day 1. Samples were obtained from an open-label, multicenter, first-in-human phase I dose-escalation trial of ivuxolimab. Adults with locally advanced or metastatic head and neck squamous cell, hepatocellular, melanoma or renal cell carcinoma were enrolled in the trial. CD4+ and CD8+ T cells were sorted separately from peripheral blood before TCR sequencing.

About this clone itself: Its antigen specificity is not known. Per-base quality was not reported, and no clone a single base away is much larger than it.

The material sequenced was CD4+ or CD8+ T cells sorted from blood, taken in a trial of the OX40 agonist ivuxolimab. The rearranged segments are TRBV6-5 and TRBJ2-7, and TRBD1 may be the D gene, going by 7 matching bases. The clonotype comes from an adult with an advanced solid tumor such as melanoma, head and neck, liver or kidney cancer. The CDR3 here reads CASRRQGGSYEQYF. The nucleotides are TGTGCCAGCAGGCGACAGGGAGGCTCCTACGAGCAGTACTTC.